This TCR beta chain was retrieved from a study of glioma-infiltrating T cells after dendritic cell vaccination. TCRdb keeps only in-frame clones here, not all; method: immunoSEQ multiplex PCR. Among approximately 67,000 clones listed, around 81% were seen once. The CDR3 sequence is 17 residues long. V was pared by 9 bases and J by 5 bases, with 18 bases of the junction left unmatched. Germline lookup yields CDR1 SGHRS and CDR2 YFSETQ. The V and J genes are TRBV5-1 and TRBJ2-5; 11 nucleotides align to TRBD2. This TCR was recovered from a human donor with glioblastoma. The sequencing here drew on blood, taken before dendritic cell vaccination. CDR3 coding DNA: TGCGCCACCAAGGACGGGACTAGCGGATCTGGGGGGGAGACCCAGTACTTC. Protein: CATKDGTSGSGGETQYF.